This T cell receptor (beta chain) stems from a study of T cells after yellow fever vaccination (dated by TCRdb to between 2018 and 2021). For context, the study as a whole: The SMART-Seq v4 Ultra Low Input RNA kit was used to prepare libraries from fractions with low cell numbers. To follow T-cell clones before and after both primary and booster YFV17D yellow fever vaccination, bulk TCR alpha and beta repertoires underwent longitudinal sequencing. Two healthy male donors made up the cohort, one aged 18 to 30 years and the other aged 30 to 40 years. Blood was collected at multiple timepoints before and after primary and secondary immunization, and bulk PBMC replicates and cell subsets were isolated. Study-wide conclusions, independent of this receptor: Because only a couple of donors were included in the study, the extent to which the findings can be generalized is limited. A small fraction of clonotypes showed up in both the CD4 and CD8 compartments, probably as a result of convergent recombination. Because abundant contaminating clonotypes from the bulk population could be contained in FACS-sorted repertoires, computational filtering was required. Compared with the primary T-cell response, the secondary T-cell response was faster but weaker, reaching its peak on day 5 rather than on day 15. After the booster, most clones that had expanded after primary vaccination were detected again (almost 97% of CD4 and under 90% of CD8), suggesting broad maintenance of memory.

The sample holds a few counts of this clonotype. Its antigen remains undetermined. No clone much larger than this one lies a single base away; base qualities are absent. The CDR3 goes from the cysteine to the phenylalanine over 11 residues. The CDR3 DNA has 33 bases and is translated from base 1. The germline V gene supplies CDR1 LGHNT and CDR2 FRNRAP. V drops 3 bases and J drops 9 bases, leaving 8 bases in between. The treatment or condition label, as the study defines it: live attenuated yellow fever vaccine strain. At every blood-draw timepoint, two biological replicates of bulk PBMCs were collected. PBMCs were isolated from peripheral blood using a standard Ficoll-Paque protocol. RNA was extracted with TriZol from bulk PBMCs, CD4 and CD8 fractions, and dextramer-positive and dextramer-negative fractions. TCR cDNA was synthesized by 5'RACE template switching, which introduced a universal primer site and unique molecular identifiers. cDNA synthesis was primed from both the TCR alpha and TCR beta constant segments. Libraries were amplified in two PCR steps, with sample barcodes and sequencing adapters added in the second step. Sequencing of libraries was performed on Illumina HiSeq 2500 (2x100 bp) or NovaSeq (2x150 bp). Turning to the authors' computational methods: Demultiplexing of reads and collapsing into UMI consensus sequences were performed with MIGEC, and V(D)J alignment was carried out with MiXCR. Vaccine-responding clonotypes were identified with edgeR using replicate PBMC samples, with FDR below 0.01 and a log2 fold change above 5 up to day 15 being required. Each bulk clonotype was labeled CD4 or CD8 based on which sequenced repertoire, CD4 or CD8, contained the clonotype at higher abundance. Clones were called with MiXCR by TCRdb after fastp trimmed the public reads at Q25, and only in-frame beta chains were retained. Duplicate CDR3 protein sequences are folded into a single record with the most common DNA and genes. These V and J calls derive from TCRdb rather than the authors' analysis. Counted in this sample were a few hundred thousand distinct CDR3 sequences; approximately 21% of them appeared once. Together, the top ten hold approximately 15% of the sample.

This sequence uses TRBV12-5 and TRBJ2-5, with the D gene too uncertain to name. The sequenced sample was PBMCs, obtained 15 days after the yellow fever booster vaccination. The clonotype was recovered from a man aged 25 to 45 who received the YFV17D yellow fever vaccine. CDR3 sequence: CASGLGKAQYF. The sequenced DNA: TGTGCTAGTGGTTTAGGAAAGGCCCAGTACTTC.